These 10 T cell receptor beta chains were all obtained from the same sample, sequenced in a study of cytomegalovirus exposure and HLA in healthy donors (dated by TCRdb to 2016 to 2017). The library was prepared using the immunoSEQ multiplex PCR assay. The multiplex PCR relied on a mix of 60 forward primers for TCR Vbeta segments and 13 reverse primers for TCR Jbeta segments. As stored in TCRdb, this immuneACCESS dataset retains in-frame rearrangements with V and J assigned. A fraction of the clones does not appear; measured against another copy, unresolved V genes explain less than half of the discrepancy, and the remainder lacks a known reason. The sample table lists 270,000 or so clones, around 90% of them with a count of one. The top ten clones comprise roughly 1.5% of the sample. Sequenced input: PBMCs. The receptors here all came from a girl aged 2-10 years in good health and CMV-seronegative.

This rearrangement joins TRBV11-2 to TRBJ2-7; 10 nucleotides line up with TRBD1. There are 14 residues in the CDR3. The J segment lost 9 bases and the V segment lost 6 bases, leaving 11 bases of the junction unmatched. Germline CDR1 and CDR2: SGHAT and FQNNGV. CDR3 DNA: TGTGCCAGCAGGACGGACAGGGGGACCCGGGGGCAGTACTTC. The encoded protein is CASRTDRGTRGQYF.

The chain couples TRBV28 to TRBJ1-3; D is unresolved. V lost 6 bases and J 0 bases, leaving 12 bases between the germline ends. There are 15 residues in the CDR3. Per germline, CDR1 MDHEN and CDR2 SYDVKM. CDR3 sequence: CASSMGTSSGNTIYF. The DNA for the CDR3 is TGTGCCAGCAGCATGGGCACAAGCTCTGGAAACACCATATATTTT.

The rearrangement links TRBV5-1 to TRBJ1-5; 7 bases agree with TRBD1. Germline V gene sequence: CDR1 SGHRS, CDR2 YFSETQ. The junction had 4 bases not matched to a gene; V was cut back by 4 bases and J by 0 bases. The CDR3 consists of 15 residues. The CDR3 here is CASSQTGDSNQPQHF. In DNA, the CDR3 is TGCGCCAGCAGCCAAACAGGGGATAGCAATCAGCCCCAGCATTTT. The full variable domain, with the rest looked up from reference TRBV5-1 and TRBJ1-5, is KAGVTQTPRYLIKTRGQQVTLSCSPISGHRSVSWYQQTPGQGLQFLFEYFSETQRNKGNFPGRFSGRQFSNSRSEMNVSTLELGDSALYLCASSQTGDSNQPQHFGDGTRLSIL.

The V call is TRBV5-1, the J call TRBJ1-2; TRBD1 agrees at 8 bases. This CDR3 region has 13 residues. CDR1 and CDR2 (germline): SGHRS, YFSETQ. The ends lost 5 bases at V and 5 bases at J; junction bases unmatched: 5. As DNA, the CDR3 is TGCGCCAGCAGTATGGACAGGGAATATGGCTACACCTTC. Its translation is CASSMDREYGYTF.

The rearrangement links TRBV6-1 to TRBJ2-1; the D gene is possibly TRBD2 (6 bases). The CDR3 is 13 residues long. Between the trimmed V and J ends, which lost 7 bases and 5 bases, there was a span of 12 bases. Germline CDR1 reads MNHNS; CDR2 reads SASEGT. The CDR3 region has the DNA TGTGCCAGCACCGCGGGGTTAAACAATGAGCAGTTCTTC. Translation: CASTAGLNNEQFF.

This clone was counted once. The chain uses TRBV7-9 and TRBJ2-1; the match to TRBD2 covers 14 bases. CDR3 length: 18 amino acids. Per the germline V gene, CDR1 is SEHNR and CDR2 is FQNEAQ (reference sequence). Trimming removed 2 bases from V and 5 bases from J; junction bases left unmatched: 8. The CDR3 spells CASSLFVGLAGGDNEQFF. The DNA for the CDR3 is TGTGCCAGCAGCTTATTCGTTGGACTAGCGGGGGGTGACAATGAGCAGTTCTTC.

The rearrangement uses TRBV28 and TRBJ2-1; 9 bases align to TRBD2. The CDR3 covers 18 residues. V gave up 6 bases and J gave up 0 bases; unmatched junction bases: 12. CDR1 is MDHEN, CDR2 SYDVKM, per germline. CDR3 coding DNA: TGTGCCAGCAGATCAAGCGGGGGGTTTCCTAGCTCCTACAATGAGCAGTTCTTC. Its translation: CASRSSGGFPSSYNEQFF.

The chain recombines TRBV5-6 with TRBJ2-7; the D gene is possibly TRBD1 (6 bases). CDR3 length: 14 amino acids. Germline V gives CDR1 SGHDT, CDR2 YYEEEE. Trimming removed 3 bases from V and 2 bases from J, with 12 bases in between. The CDR3 DNA follows: TGTGCCAGCAGCTCCACCGACAGGACCTACGAGCAGTACTTC. It yields the protein CASSSTDRTYEQYF.

The chain is built from TRBV6-5 and TRBJ1-6; TRBD1 is a possible D gene (6 bases). Per germline, CDR1 MNHEY and CDR2 SVGAGI. CDR3 size: 14 residues. Trimming removed 4 bases from V and 9 bases from J, with 13 bases in between. CDR3 coding DNA: TGTGCCAGCAGTTTACAGGGACCCAGTTCACCCCTCCACTTT. It specifies CASSLQGPSSPLHF.

The genes are TRBV6-6 and TRBJ2-1; 9 bases fit TRBD2. The CDR3 spans 16 residues. In germline, CDR1 is MNHNY, CDR2 SVGAGI (reference sequence). V shed 6 bases, J shed 6 bases, and the junction held 12 bases outside the gene matches. As DNA, the CDR3 is TGTGCCAGCAGAGTGGATGTAGCGGGAGTCCTCAATGAGCAGTTCTTC. Protein sequence: CASRVDVAGVLNEQFF.